The text below deals with one T cell receptor beta chain. Its antigen is not known. In TCRdb, the RT-PCR reads were re-called with MiXCR into one record per CDR3 protein. Here the sample spans under 500,000 distinct CDR3 sequences, about a tenth being singletons. This sample stems from a study of response to subunit inactivated influenza vaccine. Broader study findings: It was the authors' suggestion that each seasonal influenza vaccination recruits few new T cells.

Trimming shortened V by 2 bases and J by 7 bases, and 9 bases separated the two germline ends. CDR1 is SGHTA and CDR2 is FQGNSA in the germline V gene. The CDR3 length is 13 residues. This sequence joins TRBV7-2 and TRBJ1-5; D unclear. Sequenced material: PBMCs from blood, taken 45 days after vaccination. This receptor was taken from a man between 45 and 60 years old who received an inactivated influenza vaccine. Here the CDR3 DNA reads TGTGCCAGCAGCTTATGGGAAAGGCAGCCCCAGCATTTT. It is translated as CASSLWERQPQHF.